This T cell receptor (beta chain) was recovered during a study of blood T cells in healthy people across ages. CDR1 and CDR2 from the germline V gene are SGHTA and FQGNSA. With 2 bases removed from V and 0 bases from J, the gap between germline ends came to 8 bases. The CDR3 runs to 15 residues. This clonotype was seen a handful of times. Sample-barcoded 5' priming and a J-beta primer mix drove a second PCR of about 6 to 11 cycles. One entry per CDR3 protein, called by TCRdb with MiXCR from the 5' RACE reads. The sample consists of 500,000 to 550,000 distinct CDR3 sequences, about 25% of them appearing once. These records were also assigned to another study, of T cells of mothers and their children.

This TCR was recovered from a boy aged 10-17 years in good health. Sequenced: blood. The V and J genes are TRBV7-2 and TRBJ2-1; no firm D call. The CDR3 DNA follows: TGTGCCAGCAGCTTAACGATAGTCTCCTACAATGAGCAGTTCTTC. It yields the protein CASSLTIVSYNEQFF.